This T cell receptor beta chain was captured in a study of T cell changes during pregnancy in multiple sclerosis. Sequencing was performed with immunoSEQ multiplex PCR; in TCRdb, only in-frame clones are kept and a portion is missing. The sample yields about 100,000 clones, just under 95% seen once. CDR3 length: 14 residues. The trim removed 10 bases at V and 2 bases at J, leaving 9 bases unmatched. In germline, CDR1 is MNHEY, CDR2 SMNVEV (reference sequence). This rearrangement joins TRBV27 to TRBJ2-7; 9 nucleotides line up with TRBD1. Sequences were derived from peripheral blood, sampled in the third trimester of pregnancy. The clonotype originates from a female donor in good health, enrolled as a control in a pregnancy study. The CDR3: CATQAGTGTYEQYF. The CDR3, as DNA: TGTGCCACCCAAGCTGGGACAGGGACCTACGAGCAGTACTTC.